A single T cell receptor beta chain is shown here with its context. The record originates from a study of CD8 T cells in Susac syndrome. With random hexamers, roughly 0.45 to 1 ug RNA was reverse transcribed. MiXCR, applied by TCRdb to the immunoSEQ multiplex PCR reads, yields one record per CDR3 protein. Of about 110,000 distinct CDR3 sequences listed, roughly 96% are singletons. The germline V gene has CDR1 MGHRA and CDR2 YSYEKL. Trimming pared 2 bases from V and 4 bases from J, leaving 8 bases between. CDR3 length equals 13 residues. The receptor's source is a human donor in good health. The rearrangement links TRBV4-1 to TRBJ2-5; D uncertain. Material: CD4+ T cells from PBMCs. CDR3 residues: CASSQLLVETQYF. The CDR3 DNA reads TGCGCCAGCAGCCAATTACTGGTAGAGACCCAGTACTTC.